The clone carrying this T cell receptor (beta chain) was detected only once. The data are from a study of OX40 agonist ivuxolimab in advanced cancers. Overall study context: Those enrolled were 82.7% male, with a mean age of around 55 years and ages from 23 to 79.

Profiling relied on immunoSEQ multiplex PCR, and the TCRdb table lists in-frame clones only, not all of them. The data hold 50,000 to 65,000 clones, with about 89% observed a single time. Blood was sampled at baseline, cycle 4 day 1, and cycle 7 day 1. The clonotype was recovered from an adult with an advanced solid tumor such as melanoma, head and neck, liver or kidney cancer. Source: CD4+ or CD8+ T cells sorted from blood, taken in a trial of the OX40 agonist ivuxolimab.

In DNA form, the CDR3 reads TGTGCCAGCAGCCAAGAGAAGGGTTTTGGGGCCAACGTCCTGACTTTC. Translating it yields CASSQEKGFGANVLTF. V usage is TRBV14 and J usage is TRBJ2-6; D unclear. Germline assignment: CDR1 SGHDN and CDR2 FVKESK. Trimming took 0 bases from V and 3 from J, leaving 9 bases between them. This CDR3 contains 16 residues. The full variable domain, in which reference TRBV14 and TRBJ2-6 provide the parts outside the CDR3, is EAGVTQFPSHSVIEKGQTVTLRCDPISGHDNLYWYRRVMGKEIKFLLHFVKESKQDESGMPNNRFLAERTGGTYSTLKVQPAELEDSGVYFCASSQEKGFGANVLTFGAGSRLTVL.